These 3 T cell receptor beta chains originate from one sample sequenced in a study of vaccination and CD4 T cells after COVID-19. Cultured CD4+ T cell DNA was sequenced using the Oncomine TCR Beta short-read assay. TCRdb processed the PCR reads anew with MiXCR; each CDR3 protein has one entry. The sample has about 12,000 distinct CDR3 sequences; about 79% are singletons. Described treatment: roughly ten-day PBMC culture with coronavirus spike peptide pools or control peptides (ViraFEST assay). These receptors are not linked to any known antigen. Material: CD4+ T cells from blood, cultured in vitro. The receptor set was obtained from a human donor who had recovered from COVID-19.

This clonotype was detected only once. This chain connects TRBV27 to TRBJ2-7; D tentatively fits TRBD1 or TRBD2 (5 bases each). V was clipped by 6 bases and J by 1 base, with 19 bases between them. This CDR3 is 16 amino acids long. Germline CDR1 reads MNHEY; CDR2 reads SMNVEV (reference sequence). The CDR3 sequence: CASRGRASILSYEQYF. The CDR3 DNA follows: TGTGCCAGCAGGGGACGGGCCAGCATATTATCCTACGAGCAGTACTTC.

The chain uses TRBV28 and TRBJ1-2, with 8 bases lining up with TRBD1. The germline V gene encodes CDR1 MDHEN and CDR2 SYDVKM. V lost 0 bases and J lost 5; bases outside the gene matches: 8. The CDR3 is made up of 16 amino acids. Here the CDR3 DNA reads TGTGCCAGCAGTTTATGGGGGGGACAGGCGTTATATGGCTACACCTTC. The encoded protein is CASSLWGGQALYGYTF.

The chain combines TRBV20-1 with TRBJ1-2; D gene uncertain. Trimming cost V 3 bases and J 8 bases, with 19 bases left between them. The germline V gene encodes CDR1 DFQATT and CDR2 SNEGSKA (reference sequence). The CDR3 has 14 amino acids. CDR3 bases: TGCAGTGCTAGGTCCCAGGACTCTGGGCAGGGCTACACCTTC. This encodes CSARSQDSGQGYTF.